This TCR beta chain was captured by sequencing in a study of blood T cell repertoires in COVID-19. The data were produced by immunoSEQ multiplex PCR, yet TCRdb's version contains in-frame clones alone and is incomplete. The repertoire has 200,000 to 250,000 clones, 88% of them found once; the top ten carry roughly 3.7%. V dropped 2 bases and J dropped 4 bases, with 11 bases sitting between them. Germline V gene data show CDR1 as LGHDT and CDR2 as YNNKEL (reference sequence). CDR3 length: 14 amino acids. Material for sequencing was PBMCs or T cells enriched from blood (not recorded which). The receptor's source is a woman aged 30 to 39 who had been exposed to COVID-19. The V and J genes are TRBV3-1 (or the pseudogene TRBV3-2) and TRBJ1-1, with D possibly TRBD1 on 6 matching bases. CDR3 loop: CASSQHRESTEAFF. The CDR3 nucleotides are TGTGCCAGCAGCCAACACAGGGAGAGCACTGAAGCTTTCTTT.